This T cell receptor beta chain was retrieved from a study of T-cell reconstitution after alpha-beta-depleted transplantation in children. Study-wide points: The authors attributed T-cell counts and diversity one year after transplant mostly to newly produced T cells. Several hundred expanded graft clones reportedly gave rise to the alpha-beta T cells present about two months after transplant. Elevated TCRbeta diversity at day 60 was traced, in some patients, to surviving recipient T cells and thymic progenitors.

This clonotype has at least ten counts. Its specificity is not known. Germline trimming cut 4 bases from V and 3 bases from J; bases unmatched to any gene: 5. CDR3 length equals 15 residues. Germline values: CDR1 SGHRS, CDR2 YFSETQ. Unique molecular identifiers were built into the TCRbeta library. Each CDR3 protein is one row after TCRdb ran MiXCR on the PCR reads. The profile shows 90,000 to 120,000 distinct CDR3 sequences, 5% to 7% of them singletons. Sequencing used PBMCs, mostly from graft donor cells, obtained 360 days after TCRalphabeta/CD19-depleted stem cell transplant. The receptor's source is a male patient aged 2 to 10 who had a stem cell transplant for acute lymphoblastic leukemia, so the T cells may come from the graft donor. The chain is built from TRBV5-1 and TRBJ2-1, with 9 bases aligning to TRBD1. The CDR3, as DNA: TGCGCCAGCAGCACCGGGACAGGGCGCTACAATGAGCAGTTCTTC. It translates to CASSTGTGRYNEQFF. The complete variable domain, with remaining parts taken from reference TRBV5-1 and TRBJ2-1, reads KAGVTQTPRYLIKTRGQQVTLSCSPISGHRSVSWYQQTPGQGLQFLFEYFSETQRNKGNFPGRFSGRQFSNSRSEMNVSTLELGDSALYLCASSTGTGRYNEQFFGPGTRLTVL.